This entry concerns a single TCR beta chain. The antigen remains unidentified. PCR amplification relied on 60 Vbeta primers (plus 13 Jbeta primers). Clones were sequenced by immunoSEQ multiplex PCR, and TCRdb holds only the in-frame ones, with some missing. The sample has 120,000 to 150,000 clones; over 60% are singletons. The CDR3 runs 13 residues. The trim removed 2 bases at V and 8 bases at J, leaving 5 bases unmatched. CDR1 MNHEY and CDR2 SMNVEV come from the germline V gene (reference sequence). The data originate from a study of cytomegalovirus exposure and HLA in healthy donors. Overall study results and limits: A list of approximately 150 TCR beta chains associated with cytomegalovirus was given. Roughly uniform depth of sequencing across donors was assumed in presence/absence analyses. Researchers reported in a later analysis that a missense DCLRE1C variant was tied to TCR beta V- and J-gene trimming. One later analysis reportedly identified an Asian-associated ancestry cluster that showed fewer N-insertions than the roughly 600-donor mean.

The sample was PBMCs. The TCR comes from a woman aged 45-65 years in good health and CMV-seronegative. The V and J genes are TRBV27 and TRBJ1-2; 7 bases are shared with TRBD1. The CDR3 reads CASSLTGARGYTF. As DNA, the CDR3 is TGTGCCAGCAGTTTAACAGGGGCTCGCGGCTACACCTTC.